A selection of T cell receptor beta chains follows, all from one sample in a study of shared clonotypes between healthy human individuals. The protocol was immunoSEQ multiplex PCR, while the TCRdb copy is restricted to in-frame clones and leaves out a portion. Of about 960,000 clones detected, roughly 72% appear once; the ten largest clones hold about 1.5%. Sequencing was performed on memory CD4+ T cells sorted from blood. These receptors were taken from a man between 18 and 29 years old in good health. CDR3s include the opening cysteine and the closing phenylalanine or tryptophan. A D gene is named only where the DNA matches it firmly. The size field is filled for only some rows; it gives once, few, many or a size class.

J gene,V gene,D gene,clone size,CDR3 protein,CDR3 DNA
TRBJ2-2,TRBV7-6,TRBD2,NA,CASSSIAGAYTGELFF,TGTGCCAGCAGCTCTATAGCGGGGGCCTACACCGGGGAGCTGTTTTTT
TRBJ2-7,TRBV6-1,TRBD2,NA,CASRRSGSVYEQYF,TGTGCCAGCAGACGTAGCGGGAGCGTCTACGAGCAGTACTTC
TRBJ1-3,TRBV5-6,TRBD1,NA,CASSSDTGAGNTIYF,TGTGCCAGCAGCTCAGACACAGGGGCGGGAAACACCATATATTTT
TRBJ1-1,TRBV9,NA,NA,CASSVEAGAQNEAFF,TGTGCCAGCAGCGTAGAGGCTGGGGCGCAAAATGAAGCTTTCTTT
TRBJ2-7,TRBV30,TRBD1,NA,CAGGTGSYEQYF,TGTGCCGGGGGGACAGGGTCCTACGAGCAGTACTTC
TRBJ1-2,TRBV6-4,NA,NA,CASTPTGGAGGYTF,TGTGCCAGCACACCCACCGGGGGGGCTGGTGGCTACACCTTC
TRBJ1-2,TRBV10-3,NA,NA,CAISELHGYTF,TGTGCCATCAGTGAGCTCCATGGCTACACCTTC
TRBJ2-7,TRBV4-3,TRBD1,NA,CASSQERGRDSQYF,TGCGCCAGCAGCCAAGAAAGGGGGCGCGATTCGCAGTACTTC
TRBJ1-2,TRBV7-9,NA,once,CASSLEDSFYGYTF,TGTGCCAGCAGCTTAGAGGACAGCTTCTATGGCTACACCTTC
TRBJ1-4,TRBV15,NA,NA,CATSRAAGVQKLFF,TGTGCCACCAGCAGAGCGGCAGGTGTCCAAAAACTGTTTTTT
TRBJ2-7,TRBV7-2,TRBD2,NA,CASSLARTSGVAYEQYF,TGTGCCAGCAGCTTAGCGAGGACTAGCGGGGTCGCCTACGAGCAGTACTTC
TRBJ1-1,TRBV7-9,NA,NA,CASENRRGNTEAFF,TGTGCCAGCGAAAACCGTAGGGGGAACACTGAAGCTTTCTTT
TRBJ2-7,TRBV5-1,NA,NA,CASSEVGAGLYEQYF,TGCGCCAGCAGCGAGGTAGGGGCAGGGCTCTACGAGCAGTACTTC
TRBJ2-3,TRBV6-1,NA,NA,CASSESRGPDTQYF,TGTGCCAGCAGTGAGTCTCGGGGGCCAGATACGCAGTATTTT
TRBJ1-4,TRBV9,NA,NA,CASSVGQQTNEKLFF,TGTGCCAGCAGCGTAGGACAGCAAACTAATGAAAAACTGTTTTTT
TRBJ2-1,TRBV6-5,NA,NA,CASSYLEQQFF,TGTGCCAGCAGTTATTTGGAGCAGCAGTTCTTC
TRBJ1-5,TRBV6-5,NA,NA,CASRTGGRGQPQHF,TGTGCCAGCAGAACGGGGGGGCGCGGTCAGCCCCAGCATTTT
TRBJ2-2,TRBV6-1,NA,NA,CASRTSGVNTGELFF,TGTGCCAGCAGGACCTCGGGGGTGAACACCGGGGAGCTGTTTTTT
TRBJ2-7,TRBV7-9,NA,once,CASSFGGNAYEQYF,TGTGCCAGCAGCTTCGGGGGCAACGCCTACGAGCAGTACTTC
TRBJ2-7,TRBV5-4,NA,NA,CASSTGGLGFMEQYF,TGTGCCAGCAGCACCGGGGGGCTGGGTTTTATGGAGCAGTACTTC
TRBJ2-1,TRBV9,NA,few,CASSVEDLGEQFF,TGTGCCAGCAGCGTAGAGGATTTGGGTGAGCAGTTCTTC
TRBJ1-5,TRBV5-6,TRBD1,NA,CASSEGTGATNQPQHF,TGTGCCAGCAGCGAGGGGACAGGGGCTACCAATCAGCCCCAGCATTTT
TRBJ2-1,TRBV5-1,TRBD1,once,CASSGTVKGGGEQFF,TGCGCCAGCAGCGGGACAGTTAAAGGAGGTGGTGAGCAGTTCTTC
TRBJ2-5,TRBV5-6,TRBD2,NA,CASSLGLAGETQYF,TGTGCCAGCAGCTTGGGACTAGCGGGAGAGACCCAGTACTTC
TRBJ2-4,TRBV5-6,NA,NA,CASSLVASRYIQYF,TGTGCCAGCAGCTTGGTGGCTAGTAGGTACATTCAGTACTTC
TRBJ1-1,TRBV6-5,TRBD1,NA,CASSLSRGLTEAFF,TGTGCCAGCAGTCTCTCCAGGGGGCTCACTGAAGCTTTCTTT
TRBJ2-2,TRBV27,NA,NA,CASSLFPWEATGELFF,TGTGCCAGCAGTTTGTTCCCCTGGGAAGCCACCGGGGAGCTGTTTTTT
TRBJ1-2,TRBV19,NA,NA,CASSIESNYGYTF,TGTGCCAGTAGTATAGAGTCTAACTATGGCTACACCTTC
TRBJ2-5,TRBV2,TRBD2,NA,CASSDKRGLETQYF,TGTGCCAGCAGTGACAAGCGGGGGTTGGAGACCCAGTACTTC
TRBJ1-5,TRBV28,NA,few,CASREGVSTEPQHF,TGTGCCAGCAGGGAAGGGGTAAGCACAGAGCCCCAGCATTTT
TRBJ2-7,TRBV14,NA,NA,CASRRGVSYEQYF,TGTGCCAGCAGAAGGGGAGTTTCCTACGAGCAGTACTTC
TRBJ2-2,TRBV5-4,NA,once,CASSLGQSTGELFF,TGTGCCAGCAGCTTGGGGCAGTCCACCGGGGAGCTGTTTTTT
TRBJ2-7,TRBV9,NA,NA,CASSVAGEGYEQYF,TGTGCCAGCAGCGTAGCGGGAGAGGGCTACGAGCAGTACTTC
TRBJ1-6,TRBV5-4,NA,NA,CASRPTGNSPLHF,TGTGCCAGCAGACCCACAGGGAATTCACCCCTCCACTTT
TRBJ2-7,TRBV6-1,TRBD1,NA,CASSAAGQGYEQYF,TGTGCCAGCAGCGCAGCGGGACAGGGTTACGAGCAGTACTTC
TRBJ2-1,TRBV7-9,NA,few,CASSLDGASVKFF,TGTGCCAGCAGCTTAGACGGCGCTAGCGTCAAGTTCTTC
TRBJ2-7,TRBV29-1,NA,NA,CSVGRNHEQYF,TGCAGCGTCGGTAGGAACCACGAGCAGTACTTC
TRBJ2-7,TRBV7-9,NA,NA,CASSFLFLPTYEQYF,TGTGCCAGCAGCTTCTTGTTTTTACCTACCTACGAGCAGTACTTC
TRBJ2-7,TRBV11-2,NA,few,CASSTRTGTYEQYF,TGTGCCAGCAGCACCCGAACAGGGACCTACGAGCAGTACTTC
TRBJ2-2,TRBV19,NA,NA,CASSIGGLNTGELFF,TGTGCCAGTAGTATAGGGGGCCTAAACACCGGGGAGCTGTTTTTT